The 3 T cell receptor beta chains reported below all come from one sample, sequenced in a study of CD8+ T cells in alopecia areata. Sequencing relied on a cDNA template that was reverse transcribed from extracted RNA. Produced via immunoSEQ multiplex PCR; TCRdb's table is partial and in-frame only. The sample lists 200,000 or so clones; 50% to 70% were seen once. The sample was CD4+ T cells sorted from blood, taken at week 0. These receptors were collected from a human donor with alopecia areata.

The chain couples TRBV29-1 to TRBJ2-1; 15 bases agree with TRBD2. CDR3 length equals 17 residues. V shed 7 bases and J 0 bases; nucleotides not matched to a gene: 7. In germline, CDR1 is SQVTM, CDR2 ANQGSEA. The CDR3 nucleotides read TGCAGCGCCGGGACTAGCGGGGGGTGGGACTCCTACAATGAGCAGTTCTTC. Its translation: CSAGTSGGWDSYNEQFF.

V and J are TRBV9 and TRBJ2-7; no definite D call. Germline CDR1 reads SGDLS; CDR2 reads YYNGEE. The CDR3 runs to 11 residues. The ends were cut back, 4 bases at V and 5 bases at J, with 7 bases in the middle. This chain's CDR3 is CASSPRHEQYF. The CDR3 nucleotides read TGTGCCAGCAGCCCTAGACACGAGCAGTACTTC.

This clone has more than one count but fewer than ten. The chain recombines TRBV7-2 with TRBJ1-6; 11 bases are shared with TRBD1. After removal of 7 bases from V and 9 bases from J, the junction contained 8 bases not matched to a gene. The CDR3 runs 15 residues. Per germline, CDR1 SGHTA and CDR2 FQGNSA. CDR3 in amino acids: CASKGQGGFGSPLHF. CDR3 bases: TGTGCCAGCAAGGGACAGGGGGGATTTGGTTCACCCCTCCACTTT.